This T cell receptor (beta chain) was documented in a study of low-dose radiotherapy and immunotherapy resistance in tumors. Study-wide context: Administration of intravenous cyclophosphamide at 200 mg/m2 took place every two weeks, one day before radiation and immunotherapy.

Unmatched junction bases numbered 6, after V lost 2 bases and J lost 6 bases. From germline, CDR1 is SGHTA and CDR2 FQGNSA. The CDR3 is made up of 15 amino acids. Indicated time point: before trial treatment. Advanced solid tumors lacking tumor-infiltrating lymphocytes characterized eligible patients. An approximately 19-cycle PCR with a constant-region primer and V-primer adapter amplified TCRs. One entry per CDR3 protein, called by TCRdb with MiXCR from the reads. The data contain tens of thousands of distinct CDR3 sequences, over 9.5% of them singletons. This clonotype was counted ten times or more.

The chain uses TRBV7-2 and TRBJ1-5; TRBD1 matches at 8 bases. The TCR was taken from a female donor with ovarian cancer. This specimen was PBMCs, taken before treatment. CDR3: CASSLNSQGAQPQHF. Written as DNA, the CDR3 is TGTGCCAGCAGCTTAAATTCCCAGGGGGCTCAGCCCCAGCATTTT.